Only one count was recorded for the clone carrying this T cell receptor (beta chain). Germline V gene lookup returns CDR1 MDHEN and CDR2 SYDVKM. Losses at the gene ends were 8 bases for V and 8 bases for J; bases not matched to a gene: 5. This CDR3 spans 13 amino acids. Data came from immunoSEQ multiplex PCR; TCRdb stores just in-frame clones and leaves some out. The repertoire has around 250,000 clones, about 80% of them found once; the top ten carry 10% to 15%. This entry is derived from a study of control samples from healthy donors and cancer patients. This chain uses TRBV28 with TRBJ1-4; 10 bases map to TRBD1. The sample taken for sequencing was PBMCs. The sequence derives from a woman aged 55-69 years with lung cancer. The CDR3, as DNA: TGTGCCAGCGGGACAGGGGTTTACGAAAAACTGTTTTTT. Translated, it gives CASGTGVYEKLFF.